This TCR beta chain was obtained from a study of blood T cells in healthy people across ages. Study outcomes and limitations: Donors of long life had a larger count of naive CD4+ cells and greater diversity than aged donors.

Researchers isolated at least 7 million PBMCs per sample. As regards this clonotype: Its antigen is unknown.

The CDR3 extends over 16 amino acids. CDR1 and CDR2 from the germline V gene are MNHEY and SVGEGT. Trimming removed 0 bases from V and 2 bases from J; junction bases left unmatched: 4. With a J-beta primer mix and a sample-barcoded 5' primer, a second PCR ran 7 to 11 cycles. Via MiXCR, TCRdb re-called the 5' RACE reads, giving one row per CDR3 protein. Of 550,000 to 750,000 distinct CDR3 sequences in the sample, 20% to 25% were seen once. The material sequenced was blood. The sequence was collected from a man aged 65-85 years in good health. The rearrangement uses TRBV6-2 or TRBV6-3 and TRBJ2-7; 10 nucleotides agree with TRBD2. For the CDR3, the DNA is TGTGCCAGCAGTTACTCTTATAGCGGGAGGCCCTACGAGCAGTACTTC. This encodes CASSYSYSGRPYEQYF.